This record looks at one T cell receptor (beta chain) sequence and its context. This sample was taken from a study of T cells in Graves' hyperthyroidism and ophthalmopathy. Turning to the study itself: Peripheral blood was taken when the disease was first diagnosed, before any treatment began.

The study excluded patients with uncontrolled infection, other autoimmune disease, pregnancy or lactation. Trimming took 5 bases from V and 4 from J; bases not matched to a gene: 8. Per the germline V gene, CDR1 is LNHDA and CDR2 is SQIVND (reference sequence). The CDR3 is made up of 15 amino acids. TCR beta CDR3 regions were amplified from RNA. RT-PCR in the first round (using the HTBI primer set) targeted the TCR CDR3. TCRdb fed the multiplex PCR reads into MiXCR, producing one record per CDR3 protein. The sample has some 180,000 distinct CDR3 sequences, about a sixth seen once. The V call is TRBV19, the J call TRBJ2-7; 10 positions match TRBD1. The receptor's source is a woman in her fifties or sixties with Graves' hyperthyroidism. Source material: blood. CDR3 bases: TGTGCCAGTAGTCTCTTGACAGGGGGCGTATACGAGCAGTACTTC. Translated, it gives CASSLLTGGVYEQYF.